This T cell receptor (beta chain) was obtained from a study of blood T cell repertoires in COVID-19. On the study more broadly: The United States, Italy and Spain provided the acute and convalescent COVID-19 samples.

Generated by immunoSEQ multiplex PCR, the TCRdb table keeps only in-frame clones and is missing some. This sample carries roughly 260,000 clones, around 85% of them seen once, and the ten largest clones take approximately 2%. The cohort comprised adults aged 18 to 89 years residing in some 24 US areas. Germline V lookup: CDR1 LNHNV, CDR2 YYDKDF (reference sequence). CDR3 size: 15 residues. With V trimmed by 5 bases and J by 7 bases, 5 bases remained unmatched. J is TRBJ2-7 and V is TRBV15; 16 nucleotides align to TRBD2. This clonotype was sampled from a woman between 50 and 59 years old who had recovered from COVID-19. Sequenced: PBMCs or T cells enriched from blood (not recorded which). This CDR3 reads CATSGTSGRAREQYF. CDR3 nucleotide sequence: TGTGCCACCAGCGGGACTAGCGGGAGGGCCCGGGAGCAGTACTTC.